The T cell receptor (beta chain) described here comes from a study of T-cell memory formation after mild COVID-19. Study information: Among the donors, TCR clusters were largely specific to each donor.

Study results and limitations: Cross-reactive memory apparently joined, as some responding clones appeared in pre-infection memory. Most CD4+ clones that shrank were in CM and EM, while CD8+ ones turned up in EMRA.

Germline assignment: CDR1 SGHRS and CDR2 YFSETQ. The CDR3 totals 13 residues. V was pared by 1 base and J by 9 bases, with 11 bases between. Constant-segment primers served in 5'RACE that generated TCR alpha and TCR beta cDNA libraries bearing sample barcodes and UMIs. TCRdb itself ran the 5' RACE reads through MiXCR, one entry per CDR3 protein. Among under 300,000 distinct CDR3 sequences listed, over 9% were seen once. The table lists this clonotype with a few counts. Antigen unknown. The V call is TRBV5-1, the J call TRBJ2-1, with D unclear. Sequencing was performed on PBMCs or a T cell subset sorted from them (not recorded which). This TCR derives from a man aged 18-30 years who had mild COVID-19 (a few samples of this study predate the infection). Cell type and time point are not known. CDR3 sequence reads: CASSLTQSPEQFF. The CDR3, as DNA: TGCGCCAGCAGCTTGACCCAGTCCCCTGAGCAGTTCTTC.